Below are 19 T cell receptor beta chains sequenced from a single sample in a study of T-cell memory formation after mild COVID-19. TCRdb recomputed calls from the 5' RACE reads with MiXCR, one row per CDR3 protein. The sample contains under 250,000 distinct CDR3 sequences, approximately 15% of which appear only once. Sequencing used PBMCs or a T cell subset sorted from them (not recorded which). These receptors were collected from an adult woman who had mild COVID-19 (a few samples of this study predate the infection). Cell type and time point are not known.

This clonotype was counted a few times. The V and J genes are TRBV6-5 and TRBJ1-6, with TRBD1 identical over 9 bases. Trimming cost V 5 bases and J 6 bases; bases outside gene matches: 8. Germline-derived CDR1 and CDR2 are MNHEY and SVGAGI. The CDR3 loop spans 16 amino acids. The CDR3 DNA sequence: TGTGCCAGCAGTCAACAGGGGGCATGGAGTAATTCACCCCTCCACTTT. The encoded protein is CASSQQGAWSNSPLHF.

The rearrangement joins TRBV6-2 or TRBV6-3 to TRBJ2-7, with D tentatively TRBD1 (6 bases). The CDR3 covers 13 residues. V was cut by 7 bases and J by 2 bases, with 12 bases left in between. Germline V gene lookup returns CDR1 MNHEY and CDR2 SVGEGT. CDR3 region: CASNNGDTYEQYF. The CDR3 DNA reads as TGTGCCAGCAATAACGGGGACACCTACGAGCAGTACTTC.

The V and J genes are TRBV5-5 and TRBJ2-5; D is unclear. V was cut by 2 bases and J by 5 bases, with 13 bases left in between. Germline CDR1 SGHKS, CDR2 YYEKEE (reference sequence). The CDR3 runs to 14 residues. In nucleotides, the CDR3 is TGTGCCAGCAGCTTCGGTAGGCCCTTGGAGACCCAGTACTTC. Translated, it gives CASSFGRPLETQYF.

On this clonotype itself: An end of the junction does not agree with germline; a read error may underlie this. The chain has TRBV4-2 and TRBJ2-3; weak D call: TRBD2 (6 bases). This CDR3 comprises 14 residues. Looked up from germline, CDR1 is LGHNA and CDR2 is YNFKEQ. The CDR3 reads CASSQVRREDAQYF. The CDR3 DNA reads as TGTGCCAGCAGCCAAGTACGGCGGGAAGATGCGCAGTATTTT.

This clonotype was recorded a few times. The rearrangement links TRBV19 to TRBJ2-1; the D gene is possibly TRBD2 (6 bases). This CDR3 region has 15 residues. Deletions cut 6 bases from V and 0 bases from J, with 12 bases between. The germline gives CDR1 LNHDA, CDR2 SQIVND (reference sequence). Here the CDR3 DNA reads TGTGCCAGTAGGGAGGGGCGCAGCTCCTACAATGAGCAGTTCTTC. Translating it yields CASREGRSSYNEQFF.

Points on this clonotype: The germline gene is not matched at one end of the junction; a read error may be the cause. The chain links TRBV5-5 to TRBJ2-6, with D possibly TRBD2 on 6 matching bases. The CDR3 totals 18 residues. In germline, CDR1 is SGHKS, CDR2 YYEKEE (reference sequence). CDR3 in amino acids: CASSPSFGTVSGANVLNF. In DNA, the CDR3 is TGTGCCAGCAGCCCCAGCTTCGGGACTGTTTCTGGGGCCAACGTCCTGAATTTC.

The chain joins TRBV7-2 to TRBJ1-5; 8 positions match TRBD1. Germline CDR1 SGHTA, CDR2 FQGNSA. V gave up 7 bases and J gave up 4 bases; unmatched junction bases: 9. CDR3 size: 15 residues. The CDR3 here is CASTLRTGRNQPQHF. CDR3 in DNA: TGTGCCAGCACTCTGAGGACAGGGAGGAATCAGCCCCAGCATTTT.

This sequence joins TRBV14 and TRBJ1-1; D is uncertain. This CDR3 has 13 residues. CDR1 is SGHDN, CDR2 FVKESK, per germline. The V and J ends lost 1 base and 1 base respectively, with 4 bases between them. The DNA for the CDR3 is TGTGCCAGCAGCCAAGCACCGAACACTGAAGCTTTCTTT. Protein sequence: CASSQAPNTEAFF.

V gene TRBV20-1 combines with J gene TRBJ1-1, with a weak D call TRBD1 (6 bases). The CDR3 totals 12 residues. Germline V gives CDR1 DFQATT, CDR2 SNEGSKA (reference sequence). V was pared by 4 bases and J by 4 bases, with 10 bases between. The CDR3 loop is CSAKGGTTEAFF. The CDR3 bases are TGCAGTGCTAAGGGGGGGACCACTGAAGCTTTCTTT.

The CDR3 bases are TGTGCCAGCAGCTTGGTGGGCTTCGGACTAGCGGGAGGGAGGAACGGGGAGCTGTTTTTT. Translation: CASSLVGFGLAGGRNGELFF. The rearrangement uses TRBV11-3 and TRBJ2-2; 15 bases agree with TRBD2. The CDR3 has 20 amino acids. Trimming at V came to 3 bases and at J to 7 bases, leaving 15 bases not matched to a gene. Germline V CDR1 and CDR2: SGHNT, YENEEA.

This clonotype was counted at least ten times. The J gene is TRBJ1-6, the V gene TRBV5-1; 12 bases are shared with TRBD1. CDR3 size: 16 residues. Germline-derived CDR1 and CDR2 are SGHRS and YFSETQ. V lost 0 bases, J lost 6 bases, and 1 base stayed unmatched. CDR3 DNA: TGCGCCAGCAGCTTGGTGGGACAGGGGGCTAATTCACCCCTCCACTTT. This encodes CASSLVGQGANSPLHF.

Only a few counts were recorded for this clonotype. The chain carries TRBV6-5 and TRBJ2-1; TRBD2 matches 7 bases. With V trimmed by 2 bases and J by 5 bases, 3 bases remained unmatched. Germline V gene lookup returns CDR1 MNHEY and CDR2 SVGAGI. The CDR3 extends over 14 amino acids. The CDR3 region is CASSYRLADNEQFF. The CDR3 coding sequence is TGTGCCAGCAGTTACCGACTAGCAGACAATGAGCAGTTCTTC.

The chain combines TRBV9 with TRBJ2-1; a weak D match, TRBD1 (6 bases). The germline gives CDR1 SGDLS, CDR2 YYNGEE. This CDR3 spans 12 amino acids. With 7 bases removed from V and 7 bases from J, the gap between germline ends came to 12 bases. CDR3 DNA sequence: TGTGCCAGCTCACGACAGGTTAATGAGCAGTTCTTC. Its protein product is CASSRQVNEQFF.

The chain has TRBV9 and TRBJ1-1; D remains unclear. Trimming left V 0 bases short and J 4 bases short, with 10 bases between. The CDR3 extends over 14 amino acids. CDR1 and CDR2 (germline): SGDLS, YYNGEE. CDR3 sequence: CASSVGHVGTEAFF. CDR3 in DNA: TGTGCCAGCAGCGTAGGGCATGTGGGCACTGAAGCTTTCTTT.

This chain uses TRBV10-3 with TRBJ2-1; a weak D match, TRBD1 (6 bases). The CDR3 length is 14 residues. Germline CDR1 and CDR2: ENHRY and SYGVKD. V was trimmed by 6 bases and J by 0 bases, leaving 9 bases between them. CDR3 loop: CAIRDSSSYNEQFF. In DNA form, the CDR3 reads TGTGCCATCAGGGACAGCAGCTCCTACAATGAGCAGTTCTTC.

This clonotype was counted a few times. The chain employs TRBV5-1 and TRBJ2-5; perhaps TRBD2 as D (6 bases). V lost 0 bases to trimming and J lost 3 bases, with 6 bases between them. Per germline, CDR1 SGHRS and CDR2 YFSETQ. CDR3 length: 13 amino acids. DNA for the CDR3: TGCGCCAGCAGCTTGGGGACTAAAGAGACCCAGTACTTC. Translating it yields CASSLGTKETQYF.

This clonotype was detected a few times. Here the CDR3 reads CASSVGTSGRRTGELFF. DNA of the CDR3: TGTGCCAGCAGTGTCGGGACTAGCGGGAGGAGGACCGGGGAGCTGTTTTTT. The gene calls are TRBV6-6 and TRBJ2-2, with 15 bases lining up with TRBD2. CDR3 size: 17 residues. CDR1 MNHNY and CDR2 SVGAGI come from the germline V gene (reference sequence). Trimming removed 5 bases from V and 5 bases from J; junction bases left unmatched: 6.

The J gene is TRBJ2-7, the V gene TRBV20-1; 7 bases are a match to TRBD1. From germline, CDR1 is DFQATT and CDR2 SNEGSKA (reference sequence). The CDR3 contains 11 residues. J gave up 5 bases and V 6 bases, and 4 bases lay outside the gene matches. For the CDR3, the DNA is TGCAGTGCAACACAGGGGAACGAGCAGTACTTC. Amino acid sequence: CSATQGNEQYF.

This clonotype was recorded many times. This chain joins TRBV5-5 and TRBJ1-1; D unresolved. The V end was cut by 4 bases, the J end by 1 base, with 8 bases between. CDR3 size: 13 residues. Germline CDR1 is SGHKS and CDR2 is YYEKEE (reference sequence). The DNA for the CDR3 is TGTGCCAGCAGCCAAGACTGGAACACTGAAGCTTTCTTT. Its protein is CASSQDWNTEAFF. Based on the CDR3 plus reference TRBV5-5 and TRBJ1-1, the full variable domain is DAGVTQSPTHLIKTRGQQVTLRCSPISGHKSVSWYQQVLGQGPQFIFQYYEKEERGRGNFPDRFSARQFPNYSSELNVNALLLGDSALYLCASSQDWNTEAFFGQGTRLTVV.